One T cell receptor beta chain is described in this entry. Antigen unknown. This CDR3 is 15 amino acids long. V lost 5 bases, J lost 6 bases, and 12 bases stayed unmatched. Germline values: CDR1 LNHDA, CDR2 SQIVND (reference sequence). This entry is derived from a study of siplizumab effects on memory and regulatory T cells. The study, taken as a whole, reports: There appeared to be greater diversity in naive T cells than in memory cells, and naive T cells seemed major contributors to the alloresponse. The majority of clones, roughly 75-97% of proliferating CD4+ or CD8+ clones, lacked an assignable naive or memory phenotype. Only a minor fraction of alloreactive clones mapped to unstimulated subsets.

Sequencing was performed with immunoSEQ multiplex PCR; in TCRdb, only in-frame clones are kept and a portion is missing. The table lists approximately 110,000 clones, under 95% of them singletons, with about 0.34% in the top ten. J is TRBJ1-2 and V is TRBV19, with 7 bases lining up with TRBD1. Source material: CD4+ T cells sorted from blood. The TCR comes from a human donor in good health. The CDR3 DNA is TGTGCCAGTAGTGTACCCCGGGACAGTGTCAATGGCTACACCTTC. It is translated as CASSVPRDSVNGYTF.